This T cell receptor (beta chain) was profiled in a study of CD8 T cells in ankylosing spondylitis (dated 2017 in TCRdb). About the investigation overall: The study set out to find disease-linked TCR variants by profiling T cell receptor beta repertoires in ankylosing spondylitis patients and healthy donors. The full study cohort comprised roughly 24 ankylosing spondylitis patients and about 110 healthy donors. Peripheral blood was sampled, and synovial fluid was additionally collected from ankylosing spondylitis patients.

Sequencing was performed on an Illumina HiSeq 2500. TCR beta libraries were prepared by quantitative 5'-RACE with molecular barcodes. The source study handled its data this way. A new computational method, built on a probabilistic model of VDJ rearrangement, was used to identify disease-linked TCR variants. The public reads were reprocessed in TCRdb via fastp at Q25 and MiXCR, keeping in-frame beta chains. Rows with a matching CDR3 protein are joined into one entry that keeps the most common DNA and genes. Here the V and J calls rest on TCRdb's processing, not on the authors' analysis. The sample contains more than 650,000 distinct CDR3 sequences, approximately 12% of them found a single time. Together, the top ten hold under 0.6% of the sample. The CDR3 numbers 16 residues from cysteine through phenylalanine. This entry keeps only the CDR3 DNA: 48 bases, framed from base 1. V lost 0 bases and J lost 0 bases; the stretch between them is 12 bases long. The germline V gene (reference sequence) specifies LGHDT as CDR1 and YNNKEL as CDR2.

In regard to this clonotype: The antigen it recognizes is unknown. No base quality values were provided; no much bigger clone lies one nucleotide off.

On the study overall, not on this receptor specifically: The disease-linked clones were reported to be significantly enriched in matched synovial fluid samples from ankylosing spondylitis patients. A TCR beta motif of about 8 highly homologous amino acid variants appeared characteristic of blood from ankylosing spondylitis patients. The disease-linked clones showed a CD8+ phenotype and occurred at relatively low frequencies in peripheral blood. Some motif variants had previously been reported in the synovial fluid and blood of reactive arthritis patients, which suggests shared mechanisms of disease initiation.

This receptor chain uses TRBV3-1 and TRBJ2-7; TRBD1 is perhaps the D gene, given 6 matching bases. The sequence derives from a male donor with ankylosing spondylitis. Source material: blood, either unsorted or a sorted T cell fraction (not recorded which). CDR3 reads: CASSQDPDRSSYEQYF. In nucleotides, the sequence is TGTGCCAGCAGCCAAGACCCAGACAGGAGCTCCTACGAGCAGTACTTC.